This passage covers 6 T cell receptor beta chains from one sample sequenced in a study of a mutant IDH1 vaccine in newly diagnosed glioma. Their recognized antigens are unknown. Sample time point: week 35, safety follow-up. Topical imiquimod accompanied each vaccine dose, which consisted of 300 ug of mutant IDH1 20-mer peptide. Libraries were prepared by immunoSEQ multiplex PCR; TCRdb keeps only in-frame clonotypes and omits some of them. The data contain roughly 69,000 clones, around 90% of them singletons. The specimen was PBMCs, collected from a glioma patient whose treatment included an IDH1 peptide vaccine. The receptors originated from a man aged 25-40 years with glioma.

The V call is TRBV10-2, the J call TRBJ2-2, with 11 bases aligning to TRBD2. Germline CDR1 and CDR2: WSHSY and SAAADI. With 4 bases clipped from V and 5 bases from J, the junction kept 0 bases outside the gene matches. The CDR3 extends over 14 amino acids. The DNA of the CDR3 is TGCGCCAGCAGTGGGACTAGCGGGACCGGGGAGCTGTTTTTT. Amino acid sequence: CASSGTSGTGELFF.

DNA for the CDR3: TGTGCCAGCAGCCCGGGGTTAGCGGAGGGCAATGAGCAGTTCTTC. It translates to CASSPGLAEGNEQFF. V is TRBV7-9 and J is TRBJ2-1; D is perhaps TRBD2 (6 bases). CDR1 is SEHNR, CDR2 FQNEAQ, per germline (reference sequence). The CDR3 covers 15 residues. The germline V and J ends were trimmed by 5 bases and 6 bases, with 17 bases remaining between them.

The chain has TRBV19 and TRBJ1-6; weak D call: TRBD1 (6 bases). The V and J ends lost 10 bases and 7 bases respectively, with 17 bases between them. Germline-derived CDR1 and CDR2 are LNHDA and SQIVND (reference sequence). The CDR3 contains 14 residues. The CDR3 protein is CATQDSPLNSPLHF. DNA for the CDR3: TGTGCCACCCAGGACAGCCCACTAAATTCACCCCTCCACTTT.

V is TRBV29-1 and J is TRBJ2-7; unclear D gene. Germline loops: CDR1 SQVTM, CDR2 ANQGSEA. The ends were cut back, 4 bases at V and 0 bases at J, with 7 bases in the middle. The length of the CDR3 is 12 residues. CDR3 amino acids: CSVALNSYEQYF. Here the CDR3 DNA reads TGCAGCGTTGCCCTTAACTCCTACGAGCAGTACTTC.

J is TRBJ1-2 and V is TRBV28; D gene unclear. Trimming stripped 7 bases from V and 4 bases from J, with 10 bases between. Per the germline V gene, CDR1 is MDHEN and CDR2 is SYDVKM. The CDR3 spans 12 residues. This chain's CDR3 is CASTLGSYGYTF. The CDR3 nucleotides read TGTGCCAGCACCTTGGGGTCCTATGGCTACACCTTC.

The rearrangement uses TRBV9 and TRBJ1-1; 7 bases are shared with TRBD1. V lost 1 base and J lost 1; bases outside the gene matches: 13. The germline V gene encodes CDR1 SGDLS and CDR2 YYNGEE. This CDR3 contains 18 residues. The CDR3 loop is CASSVHSGDYRGNTEAFF. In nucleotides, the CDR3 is TGTGCCAGCAGCGTACATTCAGGGGACTACAGGGGGAACACTGAAGCTTTCTTT.